Detailed here is one T cell receptor beta chain. Its matching antigen is unknown. The data were taken from a study of CXCR3-negative and CXCR3-positive naive CD8 T cells. UMI-labeled 5' RACE TRB cDNA libraries were prepared from the cells. Reprocessing the 5' RACE reads, TCRdb reports a single entry for every CDR3 protein and omits DNA. The data include some 22,000 distinct CDR3 sequences; the top ten clones carry less than 5%. Study results and limitations: CXCR3-positive naive cells had TRB CDR3s that were more hydrophobic than CXCR3-negative naive cells had.

Researchers reported sorting every CD8+ T cell subset in triplicate, 250,000 to 300,000 cells per sort. The TCR originated in a human donor in good health. Some clones in this sample may be carry-over from other donors' samples. Sequences were obtained from naive CXCR3- CD8+ T cells from blood. The subset here: CD45RO-CCR7+CD27+CD95- naive CD8+ T cells lacking CXCR3 (TNR3-).

CDR3: CASRRDGTPNSPLHF. The chain links TRBV7-6 to TRBJ1-6; TCRdb designates TRBD1, a call that cannot be tested without DNA. The germline CDR1 and CDR2 sequences are SGHVS and FNYEAQ. This CDR3 is built from 15 residues.